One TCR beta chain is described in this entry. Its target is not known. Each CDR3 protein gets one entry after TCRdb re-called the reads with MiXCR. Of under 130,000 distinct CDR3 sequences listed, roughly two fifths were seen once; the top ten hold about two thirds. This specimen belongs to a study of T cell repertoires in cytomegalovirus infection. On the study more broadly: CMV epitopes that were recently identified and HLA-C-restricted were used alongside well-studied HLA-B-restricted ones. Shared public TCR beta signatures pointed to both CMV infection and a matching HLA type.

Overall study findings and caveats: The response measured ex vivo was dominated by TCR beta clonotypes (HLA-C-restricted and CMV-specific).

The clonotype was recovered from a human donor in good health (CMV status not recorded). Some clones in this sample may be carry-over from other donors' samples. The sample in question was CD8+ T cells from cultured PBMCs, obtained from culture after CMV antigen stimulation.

The CDR3 region is CSARVMGTEAFF. The DNA of the CDR3 is TGCAGTGCCAGGGTTATGGGCACTGAAGCTTTCTTT. The chain joins TRBV20-1 to TRBJ1-1, with D perhaps matching TRBD1 (5 bases). Trimming shortened V by 6 bases and J by 4 bases, and 12 bases separated the two germline ends. This CDR3 has 12 amino acids. In germline, CDR1 is DFQATT, CDR2 SNEGSKA (reference sequence).